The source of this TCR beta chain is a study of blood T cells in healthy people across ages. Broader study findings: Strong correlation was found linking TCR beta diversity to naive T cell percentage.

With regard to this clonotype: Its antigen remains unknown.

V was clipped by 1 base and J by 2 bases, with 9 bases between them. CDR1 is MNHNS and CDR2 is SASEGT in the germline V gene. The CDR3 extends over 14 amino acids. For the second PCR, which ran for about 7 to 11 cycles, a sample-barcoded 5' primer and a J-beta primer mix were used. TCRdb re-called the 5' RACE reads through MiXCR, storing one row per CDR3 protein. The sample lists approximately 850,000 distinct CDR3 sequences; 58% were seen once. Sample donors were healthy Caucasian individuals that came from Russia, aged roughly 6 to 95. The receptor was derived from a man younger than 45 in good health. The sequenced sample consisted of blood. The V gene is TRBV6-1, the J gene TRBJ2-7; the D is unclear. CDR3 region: CASSEVRRTYEQYF. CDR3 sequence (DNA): TGTGCCAGCAGTGAAGTGAGACGGACCTACGAGCAGTACTTC.